This entry lists 18 T cell receptor beta chains sequenced from one sample in a study of OX40 agonist ivuxolimab in advanced cancers. Sequencing used immunoSEQ multiplex PCR; TCRdb keeps in-frame clones, though not all of them. Of about 58,000 clones listed, less than 90% are singletons. Sequenced material: CD4+ or CD8+ T cells sorted from blood, taken in a trial of the OX40 agonist ivuxolimab. Receptors originate from an adult with an advanced solid tumor such as melanoma, head and neck, liver or kidney cancer.

The genes are TRBV7-8 and TRBJ2-3; 13 nucleotides line up with TRBD2. The V and J ends lost 5 bases and 4 bases, in that order; junction bases with no gene match: 6. The length of the CDR3 is 16 residues. From germline, CDR1 is SGHVS and CDR2 FQNEAQ. As DNA, the CDR3 is TGTGCCAGCAGCAAACGCGGACTAGCGGGGGCAGATACGCAGTATTTT. This codes for CASSKRGLAGADTQYF.

The chain uses TRBV19 and TRBJ1-2; 8 nucleotides line up with TRBD1. Germline V gives CDR1 LNHDA, CDR2 SQIVND (reference sequence). The CDR3 runs to 15 residues. Trimming removed 5 bases from V and 4 bases from J; junction bases left unmatched: 9. The CDR3 DNA reads as TGTGCCAGTAGTGAGGACAGGGAACGGAGCTATGGCTACACCTTC. Protein sequence: CASSEDRERSYGYTF.

The chain recombines TRBV5-6 with TRBJ1-2; tentative D call: TRBD1 (6 bases). V lost 4 bases to trimming and J lost 8 bases, with 15 bases between them. CDR1 is SGHDT and CDR2 is YYEEEE in the germline V gene. This CDR3 has 13 residues. The CDR3 protein is CASSRARGWGYTF. CDR3 in DNA: TGTGCCAGCAGCCGTGCTAGGGGGTGGGGCTACACCTTC.

This chain connects TRBV11-3 to TRBJ2-2; 10 bases are shared with TRBD1. V shed 5 bases and J 3 bases; nucleotides not matched to a gene: 3. The CDR3 sequence is 15 residues long. Germline CDR1 is SGHNT and CDR2 is YENEEA. CDR3 sequence reads: CASSPGQGDTGELFF. The CDR3 DNA is TGTGCCAGCAGCCCCGGACAGGGGGACACCGGGGAGCTGTTTTTT. Using reference TRBV11-3 and TRBJ2-2 for the parts outside the CDR3, the full variable domain is EAGVVQSPRYKIIEKKQPVAFWCNPISGHNTLYWYLQNLGQGPELLIRYENEEAVDDSQLPKDRFSAERLKGVDSTLKIQPAELGDSAVYLCASSPGQGDTGELFFGEGSRLTVL.

The chain carries TRBV18 and TRBJ1-2, with 7 bases that match TRBD1. CDR1 is KGHSH, CDR2 LQKENI, per germline. This CDR3 is built from 13 residues. Trimming took 3 bases from V and 5 from J; bases not matched to a gene: 3. CDR3 sequence: CASSPGTEYGYTF. CDR3 DNA: TGTGCCAGCTCACCGGGGACAGAGTATGGCTACACCTTC. Using reference TRBV18 and TRBJ1-2 for the parts outside the CDR3, the full variable domain is NAGVMQNPRHLVRRRGQEARLRCSPMKGHSHVYWYRQLPEEGLKFMVYLQKENIIDESGMPKERFSAEFPKEGPSILRIQQVVRGDSAAYFCASSPGTEYGYTFGSGTRLTVV.

This clone was seen only once. The chain is built from TRBV5-1 and TRBJ2-1, with TRBD2 identical over 14 bases. CDR1 SGHRS and CDR2 YFSETQ come from the germline V gene. This CDR3 is built from 20 residues. With V trimmed by 4 bases and J by 3 bases, 15 bases remained unmatched. Here the CDR3 reads CASSAMGAPGLAGDYNEQFF. CDR3 coding DNA: TGCGCCAGCAGCGCGATGGGGGCGCCGGGACTAGCGGGGGACTACAATGAGCAGTTCTTC.

V and J are TRBV6-5 and TRBJ2-3; D ambiguous. The V end was cut by 6 bases, the J end by 2 bases, with 12 bases between. The CDR3 covers 14 residues. The germline CDR1 and CDR2 sequences are MNHEY and SVGAGI. This chain's CDR3 is CASSPDSSTDTQYF. CDR3 nucleotide sequence: TGTGCCAGCAGCCCAGACTCTTCCACAGATACGCAGTATTTT.

The J gene is TRBJ2-1, the V gene TRBV6-1; D may be TRBD1 (6 bases). Germline-derived CDR1 and CDR2 are MNHNS and SASEGT. CDR3 length: 14 residues. Deletions cut 7 bases from V and 3 bases from J, with 13 bases between. The CDR3 region has the DNA TGTGCCAGCAAAGGGCAGGGGAGCTACAATGAGCAGTTCTTC. It codes for CASKGQGSYNEQFF.

The rearrangement joins TRBV19 to TRBJ1-3; D remains ambiguous. Germline CDR1 LNHDA, CDR2 SQIVND (reference sequence). This CDR3 comprises 13 residues. The germline V and J ends were trimmed by 6 bases and 0 bases, with 6 bases remaining between them. CDR3 in amino acids: CASRMSSGNTIYF. The CDR3 DNA reads TGTGCCAGTAGGATGAGCTCTGGAAACACCATATATTTT.

The J gene is TRBJ2-1, the V gene TRBV7-3; perhaps TRBD1 as D (5 bases). The CDR3 is made up of 13 amino acids. V was pared by 5 bases and J by 3 bases, with 8 bases between. Germline assignment: CDR1 SGHTA and CDR2 FQGTGA. In DNA form, the CDR3 reads TGTGCCAGCAGCCGACAGAACTACAATGAGCAGTTCTTC. Translated: CASSRQNYNEQFF.

By share, this clone counts as medium-sized. The chain is built from TRBV5-1 and TRBJ1-2, with D tentatively TRBD1 (5 bases). The germline V gene has CDR1 SGHRS and CDR2 YFSETQ. The CDR3 runs 15 residues. V was clipped by 2 bases and J by 5 bases, with 16 bases between them. This CDR3 reads CASSFDGGSEYGYTF. CDR3 nucleotide sequence: TGCGCCAGCAGCTTCGATGGGGGAAGTGAGTATGGCTACACCTTC.

A single count supports this clone. This chain joins TRBV18 and TRBJ2-5, with D perhaps TRBD1 or TRBD2 (5 bases each). Germline loops: CDR1 KGHSH, CDR2 LQKENI. Trimming removed 0 bases from V and 0 bases from J, with 8 bases in between. The CDR3 totals 15 residues. The CDR3 sequence is CASSPPGTYQETQYF. CDR3 nucleotides: TGTGCCAGCTCACCACCTGGGACGTACCAAGAGACCCAGTACTTC.

This chain joins TRBV7-3 and TRBJ2-2; D might be TRBD2 (5 bases). The germline V and J ends were trimmed by 2 bases and 5 bases, with 12 bases remaining between them. Per the germline V gene, CDR1 is SGHTA and CDR2 is FQGTGA. The CDR3 contains 15 residues. In DNA, the CDR3 is TGTGCCAGCAGCTTAGCCCCAAGAGGGACCGGGGAGCTGTTTTTT. Its translation: CASSLAPRGTGELFF.

This clone has just a few counts. The chain carries TRBV28 and TRBJ1-6, with TRBD1 matching over 7 bases. The CDR3 has 17 residues. The germline gives CDR1 MDHEN, CDR2 SYDVKM. V was clipped by 6 bases and J by 6 bases; unmatched bases: 14. The CDR3, as DNA: TGTGCCAGCAGCCTTGGGGCTTTGGGACAGTTTAATTCACCCCTCCACTTT. Translation gives CASSLGALGQFNSPLHF.

This chain uses TRBV2 with TRBJ1-1, with TRBD1 as a possible D gene (6 bases). V dropped 7 bases and J dropped 6 bases, with 15 bases sitting between them. The V gene's germline CDR1 is SNHLY and CDR2 FYNNEI. The CDR3 contains 13 residues. DNA of the CDR3: TGTGCCAGCACACTACAGGGATTGTCTGAAGCTTTCTTT. Protein product: CASTLQGLSEAFF.

The chain is built from TRBV18 and TRBJ2-1; TRBD1 aligns across 10 bases. J was trimmed by 7 bases and V by 9 bases; bases with no gene match: 12. Per the germline V gene, CDR1 is KGHSH and CDR2 is LQKENI. The CDR3 loop spans 15 amino acids. The CDR3 loop reads CARRFKTGGMNEQFF. DNA of the CDR3: TGTGCCAGAAGATTCAAGACAGGGGGCATGAATGAGCAGTTCTTC.

The rearrangement links TRBV5-4 to TRBJ2-7, with TRBD2 as a possible D gene (6 bases). CDR3 length equals 15 residues. The V gene lost 9 bases and the J gene lost 5 bases, with 24 bases spanning the gap. Germline CDR1 reads SGHNT; CDR2 reads YYREEE (reference sequence). CDR3 in amino acids: CATAPRQGGHHEQYF. Written as DNA, the CDR3 is TGTGCCACCGCCCCCAGGCAGGGAGGCCACCACGAGCAGTACTTC.

The rearrangement uses TRBV29-1 and TRBJ1-2, with a tentative D call TRBD1 (5 bases). From germline, CDR1 is SQVTM and CDR2 ANQGSEA. V lost 6 bases and J 4 bases, leaving 15 bases between the germline ends. This CDR3 has 13 residues. CDR3 nucleotides: TGCAGCGTCGCACGTCAGGGCAGCTATGGCTACACCTTC. Translating gives CSVARQGSYGYTF.